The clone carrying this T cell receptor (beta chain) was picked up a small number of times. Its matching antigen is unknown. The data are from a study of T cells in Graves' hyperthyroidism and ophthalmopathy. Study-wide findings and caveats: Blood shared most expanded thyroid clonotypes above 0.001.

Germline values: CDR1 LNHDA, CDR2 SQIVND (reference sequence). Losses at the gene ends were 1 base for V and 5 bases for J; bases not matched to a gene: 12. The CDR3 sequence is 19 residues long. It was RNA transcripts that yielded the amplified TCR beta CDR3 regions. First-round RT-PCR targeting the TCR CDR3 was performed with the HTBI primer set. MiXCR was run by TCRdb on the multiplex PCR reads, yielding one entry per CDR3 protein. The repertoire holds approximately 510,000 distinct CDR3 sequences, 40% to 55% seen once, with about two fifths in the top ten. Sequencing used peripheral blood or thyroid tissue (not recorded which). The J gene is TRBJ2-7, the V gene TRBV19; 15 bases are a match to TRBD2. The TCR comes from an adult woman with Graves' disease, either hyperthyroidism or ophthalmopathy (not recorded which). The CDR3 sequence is CASSIVGPGLAGGPDEQYF. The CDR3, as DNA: TGTGCCAGTAGTATAGTTGGGCCCGGACTAGCGGGAGGGCCGGACGAGCAGTACTTC. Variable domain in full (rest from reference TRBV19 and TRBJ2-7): DGGITQSPKYLFRKEGQNVTLSCEQNLNHDAMYWYRQDPGQGLRLIYYSQIVNDFQKGDIAEGYSVSREKKESFPLTVTSAQKNPTAFYLCASSIVGPGLAGGPDEQYFGPGTRLTVT.